This TCR beta chain was sequenced in a study of OX40 agonist ivuxolimab in advanced cancers. For the study at large: The drug used for patients, ivuxolimab, was an agonistic anti-OX40 (CD134) antibody.

The method was immunoSEQ multiplex PCR; TCRdb's version includes in-frame clones alone and lacks a portion of them. Found here are about 120,000 clones, about 93% of them singletons; the top ten hold about 0.15%. Trimming cost V 3 bases and J 4 bases, with 12 bases left between them. There are 14 residues in the CDR3. Germline V CDR1 and CDR2: SGHVS, FNYEAQ. V is TRBV7-6 and J is TRBJ2-5; possible D gene TRBD2, 5 bases. The sequence came from an adult with an advanced solid tumor such as melanoma, head and neck, liver or kidney cancer. Here the sequenced sample was CD4+ or CD8+ T cells sorted from blood, taken in a trial of the OX40 agonist ivuxolimab. CDR3 sequence reads: CASSLNGVGETQYF. The CDR3 bases are TGTGCCAGCAGCTTGAACGGGGTGGGAGAGACCCAGTACTTC. Complete variable domain (other parts from reference TRBV7-6 and TRBJ2-5): GAGVSQSPRYKVTKRGQDVALRCDPISGHVSLYWYRQALGQGPEFLTYFNYEAQQDKSGLPNDRFSAERPEGSISTLTIQRTEQRDSAMYRCASSLNGVGETQYFGPGTRLLVL.